Listed below are T cell receptor beta chains from one sample, sequenced in a study of T-cell memory formation after mild COVID-19. Using its own MiXCR run on the 5' RACE reads, TCRdb lists one record per CDR3 protein. The sample contains about 400,000 distinct CDR3 sequences, approximately 18% of which appear only once. Sequences were obtained from PBMCs or a T cell subset sorted from them (not recorded which). The receptors were sampled from a man in his late teens or twenties who had mild COVID-19 (a few samples of this study predate the infection). Cell type and time point are not known. The CDR3 runs from the conserved cysteine through the conserved F or W. D genes are given only for firm matches. A clone size is listed for some rows: how often the clone was seen (once, few, many), or a class if it is expanded.

15 TRBJ1-4 TRBV2 few TRBD1 CASRLNLQGYEKLFF TGTGCCAGCAGATTAAACCTACAGGGGTATGAAAAACTGTTTTTT
14 TRBJ2-7 TRBV7-2 - - CASTPAAGSYEQYF TGTGCCAGCACCCCAGCGGCTGGGTCCTACGAGCAGTACTTC
13 TRBJ2-7 TRBV20-1 few - CSASKDPNYEQYF TGCAGTGCTAGTAAGGACCCGAACTACGAGCAGTACTTC
15 TRBJ1-2 TRBV7-2 - - CASRSQVAANYGYTF TGTGCCAGCAGGTCACAGGTCGCAGCTAACTATGGCTACACCTTC
12 TRBJ1-1 TRBV20-1 - - CSGSTENTEAFF TGCAGTGGTTCAACAGAGAACACTGAAGCTTTCTTT
18 TRBJ2-5 TRBV6-5 - TRBD2 CASSYHAVRGGFQETQYF TGTGCCAGCAGTTACCACGCTGTTCGCGGGGGGTTCCAAGAGACCCAGTACTTC
13 TRBJ1-5 TRBV20-1 few - CSARAGGNQPQHF TGCAGTGCTAGAGCCGGGGGTAATCAGCCCCAGCATTTT
14 TRBJ1-1 TRBV5-1 - TRBD1 CASSWDRGPTEAFF TGCGCCAGCAGCTGGGACAGGGGTCCCACTGAAGCTTTCTTT
13 TRBJ2-2 TRBV20-1 - TRBD2 CSAPGLASGELFF TGCAGTGCCCCGGGACTAGCGTCCGGGGAGCTGTTTTTT
15 TRBJ2-7 TRBV4-1 - - CASSQGTFNAYEQYF TGCGCCAGCAGCCAAGGGACCTTCAACGCCTACGAGCAGTACTTC
15 TRBJ1-1 TRBV5-1 - - CASTAYGGLNTEAFF TGCGCCAGCACAGCTTATGGGGGTCTGAACACTGAAGCTTTCTTT
17 TRBJ2-3 TRBV12-3/TRBV12-4 few TRBD2 CASSPPLAGLGPDTQYF TGTGCCAGCAGTCCCCCACTAGCGGGGCTTGGCCCAGATACGCAGTATTTT